Given below is one T cell receptor beta chain in context. In the authors' workflow: Amplification of reference gene primers was used by the study to estimate nucleated cell counts. This table comes from immunoSEQ multiplex PCR, and its TCRdb copy is limited to in-frame clones, with some not included. V and J calls and clone size come straight from that table; D and trimming were deduced from the DNA. The table lists 250,000 or so clones, approximately 88% of them singletons. This CDR3 is built from 20 residues. Between the trimmed V and J ends, which lost 3 bases and 6 bases, there was a span of 30 bases. These data originate in a study of blood T cell repertoires in COVID-19. Study at large: The United States, Italy and Spain were the sources of the acute and convalescent COVID-19 samples. T cells, B-cell-depleted T cells, or PBMCs supplied cDNA or gDNA.

Participants reported their clinical history, and cohort assignment relied on those reports. The material sequenced was PBMCs or T cells enriched from blood (not recorded which). The V and J genes are TRBV23-1 and TRBJ2-1; D is possibly TRBD2 (6 bases). TRBV23-1 is an ORF, with its function uncertain. This receptor was identified in a woman aged 35 to 49 who had been exposed to COVID-19. For the CDR3, the DNA is TGCGCCAGCAGTCAGGCAGGGAGACCCGGGCCAACACTCGGGGGCAATGAGCAGTTCTTC. Translated: CASSQAGRPGPTLGGNEQFF.